This T cell receptor (beta chain) stems from a study of blood T cell repertoires in COVID-19. The CDR3 loop spans 14 amino acids. From germline, CDR1 is SGHRS and CDR2 YFSETQ. The V gene lost 3 bases and the J gene lost 5 bases, with 14 bases spanning the gap. The assay was immunoSEQ multiplex PCR, and TCRdb's table has in-frame clones only and misses some. The data contain tens of thousands of clones, 75% to 90% of them singletons. Sequenced: peripheral blood. This sequence was found in an elderly man with COVID-19, enrolled during active disease. V is TRBV5-1 and J is TRBJ2-5, with TRBD2 as a possible D gene (5 bases). For the CDR3, the DNA is TGCGCCAGCAGCTGGTTCAGCTCGGGGGAGACCCAGTACTTC. Encoded protein: CASSWFSSGETQYF.